This T cell receptor beta chain was identified during a study of blood T cell repertoires in COVID-19. As for the study in general: Whether acute or convalescent, the COVID-19 samples came from the United States, Italy and Spain. PBMCs, B-cell-depleted T cells, or T cells provided the cDNA or gDNA that made up the material.

TCRdb keeps only in-frame clones here, not all; method: immunoSEQ multiplex PCR. In the table there are around 130,000 clones, about 86% of which are singletons. The CDR3 is 15 residues long. With 6 bases clipped from V and 4 bases from J, the junction kept 6 bases outside the gene matches. CDR1 is MDHEN, CDR2 SYDVKM, per germline. The specimen sequenced was peripheral blood. This TCR came from a woman in her fifties or sixties who had recovered from COVID-19. V gene TRBV28 combines with J gene TRBJ1-5; TRBD1 matches 10 bases. Here the CDR3 reads CASRRDRGRNQPQHF. Here the CDR3 DNA reads TGTGCCAGCAGACGGGACAGGGGTAGGAATCAGCCCCAGCATTTT. Variable domain in full (rest from reference TRBV28 and TRBJ1-5): DVKVTQSSRYLVKRTGEKVFLECVQDMDHENMFWYRQDPGLGLRLIYFSYDVKMKEKGDIPEGYSVSREKKERFSLILESASTNQTSMYLCASRRDRGRNQPQHFGDGTRLSIL.